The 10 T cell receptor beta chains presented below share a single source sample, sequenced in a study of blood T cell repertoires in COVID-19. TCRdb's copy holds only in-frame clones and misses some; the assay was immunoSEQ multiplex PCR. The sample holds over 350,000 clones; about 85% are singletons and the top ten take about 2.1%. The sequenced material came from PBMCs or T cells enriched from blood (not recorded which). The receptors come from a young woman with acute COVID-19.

The CDR3 region is CASSQELQDSPLHF. Here the CDR3 DNA reads TGTGCCAGCAGCCAGGAACTACAGGATTCACCCCTCCACTTT. The V call is TRBV4-2, the J call TRBJ1-6, with D perhaps TRBD1 (5 bases). CDR1 and CDR2 (germline): LGHNA, YNFKEQ. CDR3 length equals 14 residues. Trimming took 3 bases from V and 8 from J, leaving 11 bases between them.

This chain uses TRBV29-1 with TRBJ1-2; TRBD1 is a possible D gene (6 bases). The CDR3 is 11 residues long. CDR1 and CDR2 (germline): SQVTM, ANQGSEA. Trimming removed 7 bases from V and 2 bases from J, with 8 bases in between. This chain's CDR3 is CSGQENYGYTF. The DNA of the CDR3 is TGCAGCGGACAGGAGAACTATGGCTACACCTTC.

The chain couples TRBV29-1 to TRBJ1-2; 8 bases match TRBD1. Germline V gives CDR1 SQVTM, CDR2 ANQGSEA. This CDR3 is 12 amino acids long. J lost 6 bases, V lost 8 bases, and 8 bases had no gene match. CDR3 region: CSPYRQGHGYTF. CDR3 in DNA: TGCAGCCCCTACAGACAGGGGCATGGCTACACCTTC.

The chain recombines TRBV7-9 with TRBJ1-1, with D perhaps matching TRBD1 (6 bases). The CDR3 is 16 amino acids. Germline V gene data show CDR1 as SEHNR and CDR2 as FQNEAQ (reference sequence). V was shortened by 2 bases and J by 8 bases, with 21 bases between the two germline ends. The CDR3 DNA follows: TGTGCCAGCAGCTTATCTCTGGGACACCAAGTTGCGGAAGCTTTCTTT. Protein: CASSLSLGHQVAEAFF.

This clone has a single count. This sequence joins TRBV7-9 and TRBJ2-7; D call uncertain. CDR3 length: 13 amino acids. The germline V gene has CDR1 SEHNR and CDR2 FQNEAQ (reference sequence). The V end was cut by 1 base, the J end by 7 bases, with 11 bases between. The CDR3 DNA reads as TGTGCCAGCAGCTTAGTTCCGGAGTCGGAGCAGTACTTC. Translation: CASSLVPESEQYF.

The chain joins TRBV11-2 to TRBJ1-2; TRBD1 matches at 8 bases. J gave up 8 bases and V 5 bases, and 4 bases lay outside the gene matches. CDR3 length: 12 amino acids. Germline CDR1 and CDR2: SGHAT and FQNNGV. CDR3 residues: CASSPDRGGYTF. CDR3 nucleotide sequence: TGTGCCAGCAGCCCTGACAGGGGAGGCTACACCTTC.

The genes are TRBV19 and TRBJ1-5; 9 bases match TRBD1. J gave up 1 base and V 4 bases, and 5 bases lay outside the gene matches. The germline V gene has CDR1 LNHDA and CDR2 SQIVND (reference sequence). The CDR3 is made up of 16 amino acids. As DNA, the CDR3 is TGTGCCAGTAGTAAGGCTACAGGGGGCAGCAATCAGCCCCAGCATTTT. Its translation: CASSKATGGSNQPQHF.

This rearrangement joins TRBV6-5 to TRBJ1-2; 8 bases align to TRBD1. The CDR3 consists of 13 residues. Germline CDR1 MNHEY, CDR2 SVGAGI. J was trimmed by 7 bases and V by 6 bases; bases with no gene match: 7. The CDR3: CASSLGQGTGYTF. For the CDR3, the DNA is TGTGCCAGCAGCCTCGGACAGGGAACTGGCTACACCTTC.

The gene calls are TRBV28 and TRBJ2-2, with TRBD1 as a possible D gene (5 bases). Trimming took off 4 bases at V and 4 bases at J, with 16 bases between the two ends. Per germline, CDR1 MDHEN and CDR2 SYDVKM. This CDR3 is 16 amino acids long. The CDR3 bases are TGTGCCAGCAGTTCCCCGGTTAGGGGCGGCACCGGGGAGCTGTTTTTT. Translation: CASSSPVRGGTGELFF.

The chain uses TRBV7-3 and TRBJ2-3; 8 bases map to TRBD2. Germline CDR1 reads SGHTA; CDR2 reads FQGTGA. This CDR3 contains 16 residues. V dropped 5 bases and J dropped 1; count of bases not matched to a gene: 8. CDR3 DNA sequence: TGTGCCAGCAGCCCGGATGGAGCGGGGGGCACAGATACGCAGTATTTT. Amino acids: CASSPDGAGGTDTQYF.